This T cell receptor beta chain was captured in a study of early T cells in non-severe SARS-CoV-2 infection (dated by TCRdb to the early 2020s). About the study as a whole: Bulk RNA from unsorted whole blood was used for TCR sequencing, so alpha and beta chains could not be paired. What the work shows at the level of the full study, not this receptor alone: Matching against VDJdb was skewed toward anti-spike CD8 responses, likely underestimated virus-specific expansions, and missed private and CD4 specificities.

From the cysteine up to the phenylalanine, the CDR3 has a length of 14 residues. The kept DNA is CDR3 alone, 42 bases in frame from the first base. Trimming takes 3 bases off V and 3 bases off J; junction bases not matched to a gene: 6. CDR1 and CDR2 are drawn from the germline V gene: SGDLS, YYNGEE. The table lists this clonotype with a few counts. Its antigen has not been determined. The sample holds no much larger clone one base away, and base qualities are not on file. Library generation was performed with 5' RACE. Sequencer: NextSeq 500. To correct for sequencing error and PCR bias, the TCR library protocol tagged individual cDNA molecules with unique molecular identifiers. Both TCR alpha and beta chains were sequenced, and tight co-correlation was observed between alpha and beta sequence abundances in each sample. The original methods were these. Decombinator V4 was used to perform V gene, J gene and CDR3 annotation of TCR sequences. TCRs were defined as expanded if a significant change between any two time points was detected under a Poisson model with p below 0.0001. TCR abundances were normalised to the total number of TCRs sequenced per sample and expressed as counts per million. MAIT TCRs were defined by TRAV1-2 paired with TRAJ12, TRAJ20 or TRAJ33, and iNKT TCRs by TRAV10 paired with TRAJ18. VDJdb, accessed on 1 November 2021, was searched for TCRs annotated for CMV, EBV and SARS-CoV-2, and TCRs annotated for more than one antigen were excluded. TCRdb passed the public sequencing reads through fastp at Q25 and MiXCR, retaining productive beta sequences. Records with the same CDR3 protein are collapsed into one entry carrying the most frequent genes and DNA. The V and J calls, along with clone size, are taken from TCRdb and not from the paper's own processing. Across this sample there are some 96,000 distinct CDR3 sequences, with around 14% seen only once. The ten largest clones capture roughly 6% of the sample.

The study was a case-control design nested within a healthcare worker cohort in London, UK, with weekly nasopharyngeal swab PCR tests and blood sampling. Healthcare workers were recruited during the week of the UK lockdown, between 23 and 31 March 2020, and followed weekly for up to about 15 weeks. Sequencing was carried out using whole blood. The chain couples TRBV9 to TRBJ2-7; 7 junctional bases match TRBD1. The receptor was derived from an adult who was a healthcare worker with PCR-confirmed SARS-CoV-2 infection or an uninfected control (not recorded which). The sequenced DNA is TGTGCCAGCAGCGGCAGGGACAGCCACTACGAGCAGTACTTC. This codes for CASSGRDSHYEQYF. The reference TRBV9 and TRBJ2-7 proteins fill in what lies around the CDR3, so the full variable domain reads DSGVTQTPKHLITATGQRVTLRCSPRSGDLSVYWYQQSLDQGLQFLIQYYNGEERAKGNILERFSAQQFPDLHSELNLSSLELGDSALYFCASSGRDSHYEQYFGPGTRLTVT.